The table lists the clone carrying this TCR beta chain with many counts. Noted time point: patch test 1, 2 weeks after DPC sensitization. The treatment was: therapeutic diphenylcyclopropenone sensitization with weekly scalp DPC. The CDR3 contains 17 residues. Trimming at V came to 3 bases and at J to 4 bases, leaving 12 bases not matched to a gene. Germline CDR1 reads MDHEN; CDR2 reads SYDVKM. This entry comes from a study of human T cells and chemical hapten exposure. As for the study in general: Patches with 0.01% DPC went on the upper back, and the tests were read at 6 days.

In the study's own analysis: From around 20,000 to 690,000 TCRs were found per sample, with a median of about 96,000. One entry per CDR3 protein results from TCRdb running MiXCR on the RACE reads. The V and J calls, along with clone size, are taken from TCRdb and not from the paper's own processing. The sample holds roughly 120,000 distinct CDR3 sequences, over 10% seen once. The chain combines TRBV28 with TRBJ1-2; 9 bases line up with TRBD1. The clonotype was recovered from a woman between 45 and 60 years old with alopecia areata. Some clones in this sample may be carry-over from other donors' samples. The starting material was whole blood, obtained in connection with sensitization to the hapten diphenylcyclopropenone (DPC). CDR3 coding DNA: TGTGCCAGCAGTTTCTATCTGGGGATGACAGGGGGCTATGGCTACACCTTC. Residues: CASSFYLGMTGGYGYTF.